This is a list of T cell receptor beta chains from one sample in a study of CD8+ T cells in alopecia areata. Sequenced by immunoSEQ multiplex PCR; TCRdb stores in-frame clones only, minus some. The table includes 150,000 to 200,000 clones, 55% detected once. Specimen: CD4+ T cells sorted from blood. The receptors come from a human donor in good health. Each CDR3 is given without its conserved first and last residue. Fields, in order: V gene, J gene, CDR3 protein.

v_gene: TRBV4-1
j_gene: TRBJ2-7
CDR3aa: ASSQEGPPVNYEQY

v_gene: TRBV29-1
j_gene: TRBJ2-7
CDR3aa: SVGQSIFEKRDSYEQY

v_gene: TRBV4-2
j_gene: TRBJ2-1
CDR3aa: ASSQAGRLNEQF

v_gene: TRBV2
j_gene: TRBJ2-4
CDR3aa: ASKRTGLTKNIQY

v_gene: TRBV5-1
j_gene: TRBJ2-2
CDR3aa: ASSVDHTGELF

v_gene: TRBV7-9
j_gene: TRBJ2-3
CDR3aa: ASSFYPGSTDTQY

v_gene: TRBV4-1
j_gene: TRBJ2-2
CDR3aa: ASRVSNTGELF

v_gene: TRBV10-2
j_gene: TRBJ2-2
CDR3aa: ASSTENTGELF

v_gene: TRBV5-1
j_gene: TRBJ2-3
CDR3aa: ASSLAAGSTDTQY

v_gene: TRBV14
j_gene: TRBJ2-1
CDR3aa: ASSQESYNEQF

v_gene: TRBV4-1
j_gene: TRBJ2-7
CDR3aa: ASSQEPRGQNEQY

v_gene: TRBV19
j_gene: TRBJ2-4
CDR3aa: ASSIYPAGVEAKNIQY

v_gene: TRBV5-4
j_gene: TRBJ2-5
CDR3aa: ASRQLAGALETQY

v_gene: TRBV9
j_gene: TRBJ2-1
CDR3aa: ASSVLAYNEQF

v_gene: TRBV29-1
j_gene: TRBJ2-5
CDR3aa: SESGTLGTQY

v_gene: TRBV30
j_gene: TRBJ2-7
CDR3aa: AWSRGGYEQY

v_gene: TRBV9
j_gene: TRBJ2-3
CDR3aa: ASSPIGGSTDTQY

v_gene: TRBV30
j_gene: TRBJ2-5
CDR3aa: ASKGIKETQY

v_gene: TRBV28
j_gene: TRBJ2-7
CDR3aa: ASLRLAAPYEQY

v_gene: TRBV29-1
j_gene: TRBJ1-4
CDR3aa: SVGVVRGQLNEKLF

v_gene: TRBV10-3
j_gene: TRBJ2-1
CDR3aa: AIGLLAGGINEQF

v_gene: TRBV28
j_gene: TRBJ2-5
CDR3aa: ASSSTDLFQY

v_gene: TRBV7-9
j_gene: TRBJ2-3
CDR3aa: ASSFGTSWRDTQY

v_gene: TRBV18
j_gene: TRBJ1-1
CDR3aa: ASSRGMNTEAF

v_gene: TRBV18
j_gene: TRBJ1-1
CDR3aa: ASSPLLENTEAF

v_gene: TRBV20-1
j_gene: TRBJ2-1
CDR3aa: SASIGGGQF

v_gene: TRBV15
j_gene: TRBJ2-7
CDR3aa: ATSSPRGRGLYEQY

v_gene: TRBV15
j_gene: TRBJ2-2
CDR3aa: ATSRNSGTANTGELF

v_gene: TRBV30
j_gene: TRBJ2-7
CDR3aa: AWKGGSYEQY

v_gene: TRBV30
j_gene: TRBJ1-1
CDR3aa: ACSTGLTEAF